Sequencing of this TCR beta chain was carried out in a study of cytomegalovirus exposure and HLA in healthy donors. Findings of the study overall: The records held CMV serostatus as the only immune exposure information. TCR beta sequences numbering roughly 16,000 were associated with HLA alleles at 0.05 false discovery rate in a later analysis. It was shown in a later analysis that HLA-associated TCR beta chains were more clonally expanded than other, equally common chains.

The PCR employed 60 Vbeta primers together with 13 Jbeta primers. Profiling relied on immunoSEQ multiplex PCR, and the TCRdb table lists in-frame clones only, not all of them. The profile shows about 270,000 clones, just over 85% of them singletons. The CDR3 extends over 16 amino acids. The V segment lost 0 bases and the J segment 2 bases; nucleotides outside the gene matches: 5. The germline CDR1 and CDR2 sequences are LNHDA and SQIVND (reference sequence). A note on this clone: The antigen is not known.

The sample consisted of PBMCs. The rearrangement links TRBV19 to TRBJ2-7; TRBD2 matches 9 bases. The TCR was taken from a middle-aged man in good health and CMV-seropositive. The CDR3 here is CASSIDRLAGTYEQYF. CDR3 nucleotides: TGTGCCAGTAGTATAGATCGGCTAGCGGGGACCTACGAGCAGTACTTC.